This is a list of T cell receptor beta chains from one sample in a study of T cells in Graves' hyperthyroidism and ophthalmopathy. TCRdb independently ran MiXCR on the multiplex PCR reads; one entry per CDR3 protein. The sample contains hundreds of thousands of distinct CDR3 sequences, roughly 13% of which appear only once. Material: blood. These receptors all stem from a woman between 40 and 50 years old with Graves' ophthalmopathy. Each CDR3 is given with its conserved first and last residue. D genes are given only for firm matches. Clone size is not always given. Where it is, it says once, few, many or a class for expanded clones.

clone_size | j_call | d_call | v_call | cdr3_aa | cdr3_nt
many | TRBJ1-1 | - | TRBV30 | CAWSVTGWNTEAFF | TGTGCCTGGAGTGTGACCGGGTGGAACACTGAAGCTTTCTTT
few | TRBJ1-2 | TRBD1 | TRBV19 | CASSIQTGTLYGYTF | TGTGCCAGTAGTATTCAGACAGGGACCCTCTATGGCTACACCTTC
many | TRBJ2-7 | - | TRBV7-9 | CASSLDRSSYEQYF | TGTGCCAGCAGCTTAGACAGGAGCTCCTACGAGCAGTACTTC
many | TRBJ2-1 | - | TRBV19 | CASSIYRLYNEQFF | TGTGCCAGTAGTATATATCGCTTATACAATGAGCAGTTCTTC
many | TRBJ2-7 | - | TRBV28 | CASSSTGDLEQYF | TGTGCCAGCAGTTCGACCGGGGACCTCGAGCAGTACTTC
- | TRBJ1-6 | TRBD1 | TRBV7-9 | CASSPPDRNNSPLHF | TGTGCCAGCAGCCCCCCGGACAGGAATAATTCACCCCTCCACTTT
once | TRBJ1-1 | TRBD1 | TRBV7-9 | CASSPQGARTEAFF | TGTGCCAGCAGCCCGCAGGGGGCACGTACTGAAGCTTTCTTT
- | TRBJ2-5 | - | TRBV3-1 | CASSTGDSGTQYF | TGTGCCAGCAGCACTGGGGACTCCGGGACCCAGTACTTC
many | TRBJ1-2 | - | TRBV3-1 | CASSQNEGNGYTF | TGTGCCAGCAGCCAAAACGAAGGGAATGGCTACACCTTC
few | TRBJ2-7 | - | TRBV4-1 | CASSLAFSYEQYF | TGCGCCAGCAGCCTGGCGTTCTCCTACGAGCAGTACTTC
few | TRBJ2-7 | - | TRBV13 | CASSLTGRSYEQYF | TGTGCCAGCTCCCTAACAGGAAGGTCTTACGAGCAGTACTTC
many | TRBJ1-2 | - | TRBV19 | CASSIGPTDNYGYTF | TGTGCCAGTAGTATCGGGCCCACAGACAACTATGGCTACACCTTC
- | TRBJ2-1 | - | TRBV19 | CAGSIGLGDTVQFF | TGTGCCGGTAGTATCGGTCTCGGGGATACGGTGCAGTTCTTC
many | TRBJ1-5 | TRBD1 | TRBV6-1 | CASSERGRGLSQPQHF | TGTGCCAGCAGTGAACGGGGGAGGGGGCTTAGTCAGCCCCAGCATTTT
- | TRBJ2-3 | - | TRBV12-3/TRBV12-4 | CASSPLVGRVGTDTQYF | TGTGCCAGCAGTCCCCTCGTAGGTCGGGTTGGCACAGATACGCAGTATTTT
- | TRBJ2-7 | - | TRBV18 | CASSPQGDEQYF | TGTGCCAGCTCACCACAGGGGGACGAGCAGTACTTC
many | TRBJ1-5 | - | TRBV6-1 | CASKMDDSNQPQHF | TGTGCCAGCAAGATGGATGATAGCAATCAGCCCCAGCATTTT
- | TRBJ1-4 | - | TRBV6-1 | CASRTNVWGGEGNEKLFF | TGTGCCAGCAGAACAAACGTCTGGGGCGGAGAAGGTAATGAAAAACTGTTTTTT
many | TRBJ1-4 | - | TRBV24-1 | CATSDPSGQGGNEKLFF | TGTGCCACCAGTGATCCTTCTGGCCAGGGCGGGAATGAAAAACTGTTTTTT
- | TRBJ2-7 | TRBD1 | TRBV19 | CASSIRDSESSYEQYF | TGTGCCAGTAGTATACGGGACAGCGAAAGCTCCTACGAGCAGTACTTC